This T cell receptor (beta chain) was retrieved from a study of identical twins. CDR3 length: 13 residues. V was clipped by 5 bases and J by 9 bases; unmatched bases: 13. Per the germline V gene, CDR1 is DFQATT and CDR2 is SNEGSKA (reference sequence). Everyone who donated was a healthy Caucasian. TCRdb reprocessed the 5' RACE reads with MiXCR, giving one entry per CDR3 protein. Here the sample spans about 700,000 distinct CDR3 sequences, 5.5% to 6.5% being singletons. The V gene is TRBV20-1, the J gene TRBJ2-7; 7 bases line up with TRBD2. The source of this sequence is a man aged 18 to 29 in good health. Sequenced sample: naive T cells sorted from blood. Here the CDR3 DNA reads TGCAGTGCTCCCGCTAGCGGACTTTCCGCGCAGTACTTC. Protein sequence: CSAPASGLSAQYF.